This TCR beta chain was identified during a study of breast tumors, draining lymph nodes, adjacent tissues. Points from the study as a whole: Tumor repertoires ranked between lymph nodes and nontumor tissue in diversity, with V and J gene preferences. Compared with basal-like, luminal-like tumors shared significantly more repertoire with nontumor tissue. Data fit most tumor T cells coming from lymph node, expanding in tumor.

TCRdb independently ran MiXCR on the multiplex PCR reads; one entry per CDR3 protein. The sample has approximately 300,000 distinct CDR3 sequences; roughly 31% are singletons. The CDR3 runs to 13 residues. In germline, CDR1 is SEHNR, CDR2 FQNEAQ (reference sequence). V lost 1 base, J lost 9 bases, and 10 bases lay in between. Samples came from axillary lymph nodes draining the breast cancer. This clonotype was detected a few times. The antigen remains undetermined. A read error may explain this, as a much larger clone is one base away. The chain carries TRBV7-9 and TRBJ1-5, with D unclear. The sequence derives from a female donor with breast cancer. Some clones in this sample may be carry-over from other donors' samples. The sequenced material came from axillary lymph node tissue. The CDR3 DNA follows: TGTGCCAGCAGCTTAGGAGATTCACGGCCCCAGCATTTT. Its protein product is CASSLGDSRPQHF. The full variable domain, rest sourced from reference TRBV7-9 and TRBJ1-5, is DTGVSQNPRHKITKRGQNVTFRCDPISEHNRLYWYRQTLGQGPEFLTYFQNEAQLEKSRLLSDRFSAERPKGSFSTLEIQRTEQGDSAMYLCASSLGDSRPQHFGDGTRLSIL.